This T cell receptor beta chain was retrieved from a study of blood T cell repertoires in COVID-19. In the authors' workflow: Estimation of nucleated cell counts relied on the amplification of reference gene primers. Generated by immunoSEQ multiplex PCR, the TCRdb table keeps only in-frame clones and is missing some. V and J calls and clone size come straight from that table; D and trimming were deduced from the DNA. This sample has 200,000 to 250,000 clones, with about four fifths found just once. The V gene lost 1 base and the J gene lost 2 bases, with 15 bases spanning the gap. Germline V gene lookup returns CDR1 MGHRA and CDR2 YSYEKL. The CDR3 loop spans 17 amino acids.

The receptor was derived from a woman aged 40 to 55 who had been exposed to COVID-19. Sample: PBMCs or T cells enriched from blood (not recorded which). The rearrangement joins TRBV4-1 to TRBJ1-5; D uncertain. Written as DNA, the CDR3 is TGCGCCAGCAGCCAAGCGCCGTTAGAGTATGGCAATCAGCCCCAGCATTTT. It translates to CASSQAPLEYGNQPQHF.